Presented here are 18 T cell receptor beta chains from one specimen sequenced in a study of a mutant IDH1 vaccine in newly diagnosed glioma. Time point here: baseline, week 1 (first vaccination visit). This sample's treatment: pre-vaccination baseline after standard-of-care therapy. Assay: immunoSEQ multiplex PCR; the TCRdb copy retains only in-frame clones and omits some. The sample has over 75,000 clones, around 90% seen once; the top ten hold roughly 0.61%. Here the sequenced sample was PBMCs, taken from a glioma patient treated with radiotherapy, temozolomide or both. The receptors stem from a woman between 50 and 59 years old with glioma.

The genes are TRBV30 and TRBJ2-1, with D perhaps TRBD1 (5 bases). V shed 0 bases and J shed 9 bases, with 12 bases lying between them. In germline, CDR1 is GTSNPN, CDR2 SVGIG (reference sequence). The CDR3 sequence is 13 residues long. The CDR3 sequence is CAWSVRPQGEQFF. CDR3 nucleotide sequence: TGTGCCTGGAGTGTACGGCCCCAGGGTGAGCAGTTCTTC. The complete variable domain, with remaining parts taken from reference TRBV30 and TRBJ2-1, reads SQTIHQWPATLVQPVGSPLSLECTVEGTSNPNLYWYRQAAGRGLQLLFYSVGIGQISSEVPQNLSASRPQDRQFILSSKKLLLSDSGFYLCAWSVRPQGEQFFGPGTRLTVL.

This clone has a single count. The CDR3 DNA reads TGTGCCAGCAGCAAAGCGCAAGAGCCCACACGGGTGAACACCGGGGAGCTGTTTTTT. This translates into CASSKAQEPTRVNTGELFF. The V and J genes are TRBV21-1 and TRBJ2-2; the DNA was not used to check the table's D call, TRBD2. TRBV21-1 represents a pseudogene. This CDR3 contains 19 residues.

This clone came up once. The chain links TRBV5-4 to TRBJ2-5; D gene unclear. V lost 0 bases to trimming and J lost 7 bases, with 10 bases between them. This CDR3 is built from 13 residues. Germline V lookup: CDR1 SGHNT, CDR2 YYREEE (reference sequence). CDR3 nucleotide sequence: TGTGCCAGCAGCTTGGTGGGGTCGGGGACCCAGTACTTC. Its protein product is CASSLVGSGTQYF. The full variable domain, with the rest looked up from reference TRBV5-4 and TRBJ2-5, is ETGVTQSPTHLIKTRGQQVTLRCSSQSGHNTVSWYQQALGQGPQFIFQYYREEENGRGNFPPRFSGLQFPNYSSELNVNALELDDSALYLCASSLVGSGTQYFGPGTRLLVL.

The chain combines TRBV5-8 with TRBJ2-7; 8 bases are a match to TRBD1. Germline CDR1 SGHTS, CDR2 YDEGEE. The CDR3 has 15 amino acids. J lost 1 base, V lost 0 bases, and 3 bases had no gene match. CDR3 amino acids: CASSLVGTGSYEQYF. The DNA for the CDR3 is TGTGCCAGCAGCTTGGTCGGGACAGGTTCCTACGAGCAGTACTTC.

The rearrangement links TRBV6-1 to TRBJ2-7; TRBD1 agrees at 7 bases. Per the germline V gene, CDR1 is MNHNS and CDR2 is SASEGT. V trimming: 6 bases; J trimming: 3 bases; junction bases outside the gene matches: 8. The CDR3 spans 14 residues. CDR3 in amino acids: CASRKPGQIYEQYF. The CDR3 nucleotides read TGTGCCAGCAGGAAGCCGGGACAGATCTACGAGCAGTACTTC.

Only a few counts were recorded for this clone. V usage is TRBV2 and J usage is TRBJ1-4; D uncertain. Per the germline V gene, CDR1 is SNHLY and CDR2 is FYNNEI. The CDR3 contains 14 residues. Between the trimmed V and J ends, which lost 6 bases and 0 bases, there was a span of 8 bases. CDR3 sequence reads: CASSWAPTNEKLFF. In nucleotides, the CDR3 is TGTGCCAGCAGCTGGGCCCCAACTAATGAAAAACTGTTTTTT. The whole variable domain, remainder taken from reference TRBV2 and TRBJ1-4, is EPEVTQTPSHQVTQMGQEVILRCVPISNHLYFYWYRQILGQKVEFLVSFYNNEISEKSEIFDDQFSVERPDGSNFTLKIRSTKLEDSAMYFCASSWAPTNEKLFFGSGTQLSVL.

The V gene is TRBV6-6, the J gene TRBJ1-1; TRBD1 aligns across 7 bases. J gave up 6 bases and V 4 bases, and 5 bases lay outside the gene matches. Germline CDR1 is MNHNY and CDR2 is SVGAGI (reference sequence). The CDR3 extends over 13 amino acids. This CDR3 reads CASSFRDRPEAFF. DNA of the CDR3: TGTGCCAGCAGTTTCCGGGACAGACCTGAAGCTTTCTTT.

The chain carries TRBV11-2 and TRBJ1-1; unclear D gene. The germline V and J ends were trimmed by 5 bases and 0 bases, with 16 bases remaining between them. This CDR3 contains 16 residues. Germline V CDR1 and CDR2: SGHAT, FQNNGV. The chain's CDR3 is CASSPTLALMNTEAFF. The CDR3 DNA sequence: TGTGCCAGCAGCCCGACACTGGCCCTCATGAACACTGAAGCTTTCTTT.

CDR3 in amino acids: CASSPWALDNEQFF. The CDR3 nucleotides are TGTGCCAGCAGCCCCTGGGCCCTGGACAATGAGCAGTTCTTC. This rearrangement joins TRBV7-6 to TRBJ2-1, with D uncertain. From germline, CDR1 is SGHVS and CDR2 FNYEAQ. V lost 5 bases, J lost 5 bases, and 13 bases lay in between. The CDR3 has 14 residues.

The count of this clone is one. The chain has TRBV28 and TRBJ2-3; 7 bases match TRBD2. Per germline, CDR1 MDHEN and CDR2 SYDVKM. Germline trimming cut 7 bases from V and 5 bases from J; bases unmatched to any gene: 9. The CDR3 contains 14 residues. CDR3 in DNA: TGTGCCAGCAAACCGCGGGAGTCCTTAGATACGCAGTATTTT. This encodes CASKPRESLDTQYF.

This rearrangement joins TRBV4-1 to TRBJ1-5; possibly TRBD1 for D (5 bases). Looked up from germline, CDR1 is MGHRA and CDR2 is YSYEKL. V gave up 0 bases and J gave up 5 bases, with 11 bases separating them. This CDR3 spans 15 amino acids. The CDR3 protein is CASSQEGPGDQPQHF. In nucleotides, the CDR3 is TGCGCCAGCAGCCAAGAGGGACCGGGCGATCAGCCCCAGCATTTT.

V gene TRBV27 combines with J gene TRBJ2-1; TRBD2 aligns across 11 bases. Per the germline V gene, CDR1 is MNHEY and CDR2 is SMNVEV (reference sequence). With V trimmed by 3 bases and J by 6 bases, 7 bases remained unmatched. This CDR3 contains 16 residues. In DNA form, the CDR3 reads TGTGCCAGCAGTTTTAGCGGGAGGGTAATCGGCAATGAGCAGTTCTTC. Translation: CASSFSGRVIGNEQFF.

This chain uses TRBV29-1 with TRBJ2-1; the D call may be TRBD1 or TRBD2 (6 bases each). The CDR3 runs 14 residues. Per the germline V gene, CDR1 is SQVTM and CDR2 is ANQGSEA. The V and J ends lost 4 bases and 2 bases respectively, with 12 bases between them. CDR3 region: CSVVGGDTYNEQFF. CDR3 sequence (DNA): TGCAGCGTTGTAGGAGGGGACACCTACAATGAGCAGTTCTTC.

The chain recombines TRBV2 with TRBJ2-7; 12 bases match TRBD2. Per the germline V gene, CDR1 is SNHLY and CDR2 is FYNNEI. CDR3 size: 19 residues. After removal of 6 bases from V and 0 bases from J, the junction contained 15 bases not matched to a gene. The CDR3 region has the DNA TGTGCCAGCAGGGGGTTCTCAGGACTAGCGGGAATAAGCTCCTACGAGCAGTACTTC. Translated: CASRGFSGLAGISSYEQYF.

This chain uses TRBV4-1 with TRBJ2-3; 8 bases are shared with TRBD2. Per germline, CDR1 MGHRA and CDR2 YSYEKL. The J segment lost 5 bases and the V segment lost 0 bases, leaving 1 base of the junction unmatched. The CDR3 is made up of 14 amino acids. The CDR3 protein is CASSQESGGDTQYF. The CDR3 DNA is TGCGCCAGCAGCCAAGAGAGCGGGGGAGATACGCAGTATTTT.

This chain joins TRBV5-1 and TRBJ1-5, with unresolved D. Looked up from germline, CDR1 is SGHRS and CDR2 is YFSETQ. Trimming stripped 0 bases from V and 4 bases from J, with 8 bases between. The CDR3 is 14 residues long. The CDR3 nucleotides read TGCGCCAGCAGCTTGGGAGATAGAAATCAGCCCCAGCATTTT. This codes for CASSLGDRNQPQHF.

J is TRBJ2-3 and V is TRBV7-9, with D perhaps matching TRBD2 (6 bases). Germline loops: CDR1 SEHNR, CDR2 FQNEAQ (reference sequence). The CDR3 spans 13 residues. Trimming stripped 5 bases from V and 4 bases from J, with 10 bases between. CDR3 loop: CASSPTRPDTQYF. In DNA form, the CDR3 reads TGTGCCAGCAGCCCGACTAGACCAGATACGCAGTATTTT. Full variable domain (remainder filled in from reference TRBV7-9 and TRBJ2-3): DTGVSQNPRHKITKRGQNVTFRCDPISEHNRLYWYRQTLGQGPEFLTYFQNEAQLEKSRLLSDRFSAERPKGSFSTLEIQRTEQGDSAMYLCASSPTRPDTQYFGPGTRLTVL.

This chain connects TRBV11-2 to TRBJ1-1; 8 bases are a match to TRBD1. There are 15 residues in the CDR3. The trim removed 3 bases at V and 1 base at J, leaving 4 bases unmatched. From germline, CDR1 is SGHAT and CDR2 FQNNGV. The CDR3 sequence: CASSFWTGKNTEAFF. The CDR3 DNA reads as TGTGCCAGCAGCTTCTGGACAGGGAAGAACACTGAAGCTTTCTTT.